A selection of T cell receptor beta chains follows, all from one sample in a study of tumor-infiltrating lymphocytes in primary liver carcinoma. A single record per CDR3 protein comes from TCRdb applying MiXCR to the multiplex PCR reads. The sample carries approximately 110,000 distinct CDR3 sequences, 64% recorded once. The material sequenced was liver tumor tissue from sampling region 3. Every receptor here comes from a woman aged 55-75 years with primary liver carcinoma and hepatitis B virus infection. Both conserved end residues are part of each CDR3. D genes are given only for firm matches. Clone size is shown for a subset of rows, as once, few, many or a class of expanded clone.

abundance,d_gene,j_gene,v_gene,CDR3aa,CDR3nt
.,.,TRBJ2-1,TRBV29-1,CSQRHINNGQFF,TGCAGTCAAAGACACATCAACAATGGGCAGTTCTTC
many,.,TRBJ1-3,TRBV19,CASRIGDRLRGDTIYF,TGTGCCAGCCGGATCGGGGACCGTCTTCGGGGAGACACCATATATTTT
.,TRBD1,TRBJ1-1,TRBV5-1,CASSSSTGITETFF,TGCGCCAGCAGCAGCTCGACAGGGATCACTGAAACTTTCTTT
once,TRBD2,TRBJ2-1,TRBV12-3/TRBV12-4,CTSTDRRESNEQFF,TGTACCAGCACCGATCGGCGGGAGAGCAATGAGCAGTTCTTC
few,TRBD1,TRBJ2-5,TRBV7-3,CASSPTGSKETQYF,TGTGCCAGCAGCCCGACAGGGAGTAAAGAGACCCAGTACTTC
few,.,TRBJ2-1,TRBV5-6,CASGNPSHEQFF,TGTGCCAGCGGGAACCCTAGCCATGAGCAGTTCTTC
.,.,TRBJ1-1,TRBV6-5,CASSYDISQGKAFF,TGTGCCAGCAGTTACGATATTTCCCAGGGCAAAGCTTTCTTT
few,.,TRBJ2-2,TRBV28,CASSFFGRVGQTNTGELFF,TGTGCCAGCAGTTTTTTTGGGCGGGTTGGGCAGACCAACACCGGGGAGCTGTTTTTT
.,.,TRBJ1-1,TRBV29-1,CNAQGTREAFF,TGCAACGCCCAGGGCACAAGAGAAGCTTTCTTT
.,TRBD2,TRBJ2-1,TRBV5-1,CASSFQSGMGNEQFF,TGCGCCAGCAGCTTTCAAAGCGGGATGGGGAATGAGCAGTTCTTC
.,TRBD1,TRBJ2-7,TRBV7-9,CGSSPWDQGADYEQYF,TGTGGTAGCAGCCCCTGGGATCAGGGGGCAGACTACGAGCAGTACTTC
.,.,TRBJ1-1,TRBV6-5,CASRRDNSEASF,TGTGCCAGCAGACGGGACAATTCTGAAGCTTCCTTT
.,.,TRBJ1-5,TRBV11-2,CVSSVRMGGDQPQHF,TGTGTCAGCAGCGTCCGGATGGGAGGGGATCAGCCTCAGCATTTT
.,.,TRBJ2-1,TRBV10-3,CAISWDSSYNEQFF,TGTGCCATCAGTTGGGATAGCTCCTACAATGAGCAGTTCTTC
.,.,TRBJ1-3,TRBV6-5,CASSPRHNSGNSIYF,TGTGCCAGCAGCCCCAGACATAACTCTGGAAACTCCATATATTTT
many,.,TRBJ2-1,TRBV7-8,CASHRIGSYNEQFF,TGTGCCAGCCATCGGATCGGGTCCTACAATGAGCAGTTCTTC
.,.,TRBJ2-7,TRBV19,CASSIGWRQYF,TGTGCCAGTAGTATAGGTTGGAGGCAGTACTTC
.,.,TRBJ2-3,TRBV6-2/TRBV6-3,CASSYAETCTDTQYF,TGTGCTAGCAGTTACGCGGAAACCTGCACAGATACGCAGTATTTT
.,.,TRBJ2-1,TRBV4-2,CVSTGHGQAGTQEQFF,TGTGTCAGCACGGGACACGGACAAGCGGGAACTCAGGAGCAGTTCTTC
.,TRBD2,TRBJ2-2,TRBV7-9,CTSSRTRGGTGELFF,TGTACCAGCAGCCGGACTAGAGGAGGCACCGGGGAGCTGTTTTTT
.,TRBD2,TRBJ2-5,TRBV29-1,CGVELGLVGNQETQYF,TGCGGCGTTGAACTAGGACTAGTGGGAAACCAAGAGACCCAGTACTTC
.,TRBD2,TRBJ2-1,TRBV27,CASSSAGVNSNEQFF,TGTGCCAGCAGTTCAGCGGGAGTAAACTCGAATGAGCAGTTCTTC
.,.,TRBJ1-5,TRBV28,CASRGGNQPRHF,TGTGCCAGCAGGGGAGGCAATCAGCCCCGGCATTTT
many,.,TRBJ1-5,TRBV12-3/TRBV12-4,CASSLNGQPQHF,TGTGCCAGCAGTTTAAACGGTCAGCCCCAGCATTTT
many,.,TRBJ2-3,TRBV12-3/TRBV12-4,CASSSTLGGTDTQYF,TGTGCCAGCAGTTCCACCCTAGGGGGAACAGATACGCAGTATTTT
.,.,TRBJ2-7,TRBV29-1,CSLRRIGASGYEQYF,TGCAGCCTCCGACGGATAGGGGCTTCTGGCTACGAACAGTACTTC
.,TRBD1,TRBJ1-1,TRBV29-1,CSVKQGDDIEAFF,TGCAGCGTCAAACAGGGGGACGACATTGAAGCTTTCTTC
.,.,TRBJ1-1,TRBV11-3,CGSSQDGLDTEAFF,TGTGGCAGCAGTCAGGACGGCTTGGACACTGAAGCTTTCTTT
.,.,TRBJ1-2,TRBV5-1,CASSVGEPNYGYTF,TGCGCCAGCAGCGTAGGGGAACCGAACTATGGCTACACCTTC
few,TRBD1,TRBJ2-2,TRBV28,CASRIRDSSTGELFF,TGTGCCAGCAGGATACGGGACAGTAGCACCGGGGAGCTGTTTTTT
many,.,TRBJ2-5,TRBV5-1,CASSLGFEETQYF,TGCGCCAGCAGCTTGGGGTTCGAAGAGACCCAGTACTTC
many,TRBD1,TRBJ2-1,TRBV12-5,CASGPLPGGSLDEQFF,TGTGCTAGTGGTCCCCTCCCAGGGGGCTCTTTGGATGAGCAGTTCTTC
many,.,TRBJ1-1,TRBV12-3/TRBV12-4,CASSLAGLNTEAFF,TGTGCCAGCAGTTTGGCAGGGCTGAACACTGAAGCTTTCTTT
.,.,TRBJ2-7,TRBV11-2,CASIHELATYEQYF,TGTGCCAGCATCCATGAACTAGCTACCTACGAGCAGTACTTC
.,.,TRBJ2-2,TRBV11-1,CASSARPFLVNTRELLF,TGTGCCAGCAGCGCCCGGCCATTCCTAGTTAACACCCGGGAACTGCTTTTT
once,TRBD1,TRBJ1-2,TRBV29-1,CSAVTGKDYGYTF,TGCAGTGCTGTGACAGGGAAGGACTATGGCTACACCTTC
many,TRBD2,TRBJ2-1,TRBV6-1,CASSEIGVAGSYNEQFF,TGTGCCAGCAGTGAAATAGGGGTAGCGGGATCCTACAATGAGCAGTTCTTC
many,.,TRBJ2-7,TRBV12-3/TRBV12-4,CASSPRGGNSYEQYF,TGTGCCAGCAGCCCCAGGGGCGGGAACTCCTACGAGCAGTACTTC
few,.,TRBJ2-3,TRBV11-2,CASSLGGWPKDTHYF,TGTGCCAGCAGCTTAGGGGGCTGGCCGAAGGATACTCATTATTTT
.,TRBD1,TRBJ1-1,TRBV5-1,CGSSVGTAVTEAFF,TGCGGCAGCAGCGTCGGGACAGCGGTCACTGAAGCTTTCTTT
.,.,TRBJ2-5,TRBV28,CASSSVLIDGIETQYF,TGTGCCAGCAGTTCAGTGCTTATCGACGGGATAGAGACCCAGTACTTC
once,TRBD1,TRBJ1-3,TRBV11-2,CANSLSPPGQGANTIYF,TGTGCCAACAGCTTATCCCCCCCCGGACAGGGGGCAAACACCATATATTTT
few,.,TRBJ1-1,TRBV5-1,CASSLDLLGESGTEAFF,TGCGCCAGCAGCTTGGATTTGCTCGGGGAATCTGGCACTGAAGCTTTCTTT
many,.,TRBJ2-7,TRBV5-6,CASSLDRTYEQYF,TGTGCCAGCAGCTTGGATAGGACCTACGAGCAGTACTTC
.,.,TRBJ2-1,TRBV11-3,CVSSPGLRLCNWQFF,TGTGTCAGCAGCCCAGGCCTACGACTTTGCAATTGGCAGTTCTTC
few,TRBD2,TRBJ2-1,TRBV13,CASSSRTSGRGTYNEQFF,TGTGCCAGCAGCTCGAGGACTAGCGGGAGAGGAACCTACAATGAGCAGTTCTTC
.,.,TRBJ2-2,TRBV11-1,CVSKPSLDTGELFF,TGTGTCAGCAAACCAAGCCTTGACACCGGGGAGCTGTTTTTT
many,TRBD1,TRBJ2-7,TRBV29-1,CSVTRTGSSYEQYF,TGCAGCGTAACTCGGACAGGAAGCTCCTACGAGCAGTACTTC
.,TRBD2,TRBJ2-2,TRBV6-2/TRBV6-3,CTSSPYSGRPNTGELFF,TGTACCAGCAGCCCATATAGCGGGAGGCCGAACACCGGGGAGCTGTTTTTT
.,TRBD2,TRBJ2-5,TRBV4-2,CASSQPTSGKGETQYF,TGTGCCAGCAGCCAACCGACTAGCGGGAAGGGGGAGACCCAGTACTTC
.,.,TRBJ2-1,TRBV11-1,CATSLDSDASYNEQFF,TGTGCCACCAGTCTAGACTCCGATGCCTCCTATAATGAGCAGTTCTTC
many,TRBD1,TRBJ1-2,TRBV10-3,CATGQGALQGSGYTF,TGTGCCACTGGACAGGGGGCCCTCCAAGGCTCTGGCTACACCTTC
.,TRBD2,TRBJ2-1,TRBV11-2,CASILWTSGREQFF,TGTGCGAGCATCCTATGGACTAGCGGGAGGGAGCAGTTCTTC
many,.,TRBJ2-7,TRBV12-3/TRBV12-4,CASSLGGSYEQYF,TGTGCCAGCAGTTTAGGAGGCTCCTACGAGCAGTACTTC
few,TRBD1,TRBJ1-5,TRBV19,CASSIVLTGVSGNQPQHF,TGTGCCAGTAGTATAGTCCTGACAGGGGTCTCAGGCAATCAGCCCCAGCATTTT
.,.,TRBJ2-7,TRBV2,CASSLLVQYF,TGTGCCAGCAGTCTTCTAGTGCAGTACTTC
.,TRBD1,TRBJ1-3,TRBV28,CASSHRGHGNTVYF,TGTGCCAGCAGCCACAGGGGCCATGGAAACACCGTATATTTT
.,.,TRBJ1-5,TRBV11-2,CASSLGMNQPLYF,TGTGCCAGCAGCTTGGGCATGAATCAGCCCCTGTATTTC
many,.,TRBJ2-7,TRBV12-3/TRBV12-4,CASSYGSGDKAEQYF,TGTGCCAGCAGCTATGGGTCCGGGGACAAGGCCGAGCAGTACTTC